This TCR beta chain was sequenced during a study of T cells in Graves' hyperthyroidism and ophthalmopathy. Enrolled ophthalmopathy patients presented with a Clinical Activity Score of at least 3, a NOSPECS grade of at least 4, and disease duration under 3 months. Regions amplified from RNA transcripts were the TCR beta CDR3 regions. Carried out on the TCR CDR3, a first-round RT-PCR used the HTBI primer set. TCRdb re-analysed the multiplex PCR reads in MiXCR, keeping a single row per CDR3 protein. The sample records roughly 240,000 distinct CDR3 sequences, about 24% being singletons. This clonotype was observed at least ten times. The antigen is not known. The germline V gene has CDR1 LNHDA and CDR2 SQIVND (reference sequence). The germline V and J ends were trimmed by 2 bases and 3 bases, with 14 bases remaining between them. The length of the CDR3 is 17 residues. Study findings and constraints: A model built on 13 V-J features separated ophthalmopathy from stable hyperthyroidism.

The sequence was obtained from a woman aged 40 to 50 with Graves' ophthalmopathy. Sequences were obtained from blood. The chain has TRBV19 and TRBJ2-6; D unresolved. CDR3 loop: CASSIKAVKGGANVLTF. CDR3 nucleotides: TGTGCCAGTAGTATAAAGGCAGTGAAGGGTGGGGCCAACGTCCTGACTTTC.